A single sample gave rise to the 9 T cell receptor beta chains below, sequenced in a study of vaccination and CD4 T cells after COVID-19. The Oncomine TCR Beta short-read assay sequenced DNA from cultured CD4+ T cells. From the PCR reads, TCRdb called clonotypes with MiXCR, one entry per CDR3 protein. The repertoire holds under 15,000 distinct CDR3 sequences, with around 69% as singletons. The antigens these receptors bind are not known. Described treatment: 10-day PBMC culture with coronavirus spike peptide pools or control peptides (ViraFEST assay). The sequenced material came from CD4+ T cells from blood, cultured in vitro. The receptors were gathered from a human donor who had recovered from COVID-19.

The genes are TRBV27 and TRBJ1-3; unclear D gene. The CDR3 consists of 14 residues. The ends were cut back, 7 bases at V and 0 bases at J, with 10 bases in the middle. CDR1 is MNHEY, CDR2 SMNVEV, per germline (reference sequence). The CDR3 reads CASKSLSSGNTIYF. The CDR3 DNA reads TGTGCCAGCAAATCATTGAGCTCTGGAAACACCATATATTTT.

The chain uses TRBV20-1 and TRBJ2-3; tentatively, D is TRBD1 (6 bases). The CDR3 totals 15 residues. Germline values: CDR1 DFQATT, CDR2 SNEGSKA (reference sequence). V shed 6 bases and J shed 0 bases, with 16 bases lying between them. CDR3 DNA sequence: TGCAGTGCCCCGGACAGAACAATTAGCACAGATACGCAGTATTTT. Translation gives CSAPDRTISTDTQYF.

The rearrangement uses TRBV4-3 and TRBJ1-2, with TRBD1 identical over 8 bases. Trimming cost V 1 base and J 8 bases; bases outside gene matches: 9. Germline CDR1 LGHNA, CDR2 YSLEER. This CDR3 comprises 15 residues. DNA for the CDR3: TGCGCCAGCAGCCAAGTTAGCAGGGGGCTCGGAGGCTACACCTTC. Translating gives CASSQVSRGLGGYTF.

This sequence joins TRBV20-1 and TRBJ2-3; 14 nucleotides agree with TRBD2. V lost 6 bases to trimming and J lost 6 bases; unmatched junction nucleotides: 8. The CDR3 runs to 15 residues. Per germline, CDR1 DFQATT and CDR2 SNEGSKA (reference sequence). CDR3 loop: CSAAGLAGEWDTQYF. As DNA, the CDR3 is TGCAGTGCCGCGGGACTAGCGGGAGAATGGGATACGCAGTATTTT.

The V call is TRBV28, the J call TRBJ1-2, with D tentatively TRBD1 (5 bases). V lost 4 bases, J lost 4 bases, and 10 bases lay in between. The CDR3 is 13 residues long. CDR1 and CDR2 from the germline V gene are MDHEN and SYDVKM. CDR3 sequence reads: CASSWGSRYGYTF. Here the CDR3 DNA reads TGTGCCAGCAGTTGGGGCAGCCGCTATGGCTACACCTTC.

The chain couples TRBV20-1 to TRBJ2-7, with TRBD1 as a possible D gene (5 bases). Germline assignment: CDR1 DFQATT and CDR2 SNEGSKA (reference sequence). The V end lost 4 bases, the J end lost 4 bases, and 14 bases lay between the germline ends. The CDR3 is 13 amino acids. The CDR3 DNA is TGCAGTGCTACCCCCTTAGGGGTTTACGAGCAGTACTTC. It yields the protein CSATPLGVYEQYF.

This clonotype was detected once. The V gene is TRBV14, the J gene TRBJ2-7; 11 positions match TRBD2. The CDR3 runs 17 residues. Germline V gives CDR1 SGHDN, CDR2 FVKESK. V was clipped by 4 bases and J by 0 bases; unmatched bases: 8. DNA of the CDR3: TGTGCCAGCAGCCCTCTAGCGGGAGGACTCCTCTCCTACGAGCAGTACTTC. This sequence encodes CASSPLAGGLLSYEQYF.

The V call is TRBV20-1, the J call TRBJ2-5; D not resolved. The V gene's germline CDR1 is DFQATT and CDR2 SNEGSKA (reference sequence). Trimming stripped 5 bases from V and 7 bases from J, with 14 bases between. The CDR3 totals 12 residues. This CDR3 is CSAPPYIGTQYF. CDR3 in DNA: TGCAGTGCTCCCCCCTATATAGGGACCCAGTACTTC.

The table lists this clonotype with a count of one. In DNA, the CDR3 is TGCAGTGCTAGTTCTAGATCCTACGAGCAGTACTTC. Translating gives CSASSRSYEQYF. The chain uses TRBV20-1 and TRBJ2-7; D is undetermined. The germline CDR1 and CDR2 sequences are DFQATT and SNEGSKA (reference sequence). This CDR3 comprises 12 residues. Trimming shortened V by 3 bases and J by 1 base, and 7 bases separated the two germline ends.